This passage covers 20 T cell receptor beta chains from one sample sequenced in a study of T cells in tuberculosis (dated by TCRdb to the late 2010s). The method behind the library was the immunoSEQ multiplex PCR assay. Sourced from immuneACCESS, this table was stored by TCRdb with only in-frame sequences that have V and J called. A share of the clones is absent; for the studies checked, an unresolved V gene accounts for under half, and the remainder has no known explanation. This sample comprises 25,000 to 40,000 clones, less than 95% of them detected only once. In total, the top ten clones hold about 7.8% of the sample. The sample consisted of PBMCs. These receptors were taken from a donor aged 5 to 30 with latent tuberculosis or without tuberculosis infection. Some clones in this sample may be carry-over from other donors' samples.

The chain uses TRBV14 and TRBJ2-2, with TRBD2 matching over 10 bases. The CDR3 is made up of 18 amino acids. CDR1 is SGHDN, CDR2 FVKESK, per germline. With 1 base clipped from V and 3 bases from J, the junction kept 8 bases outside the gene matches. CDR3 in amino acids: CASSQVAGTSEYTGELFF. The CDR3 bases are TGTGCCAGCAGCCAAGTTGCCGGGACTAGCGAGTACACCGGGGAGCTGTTTTTT.

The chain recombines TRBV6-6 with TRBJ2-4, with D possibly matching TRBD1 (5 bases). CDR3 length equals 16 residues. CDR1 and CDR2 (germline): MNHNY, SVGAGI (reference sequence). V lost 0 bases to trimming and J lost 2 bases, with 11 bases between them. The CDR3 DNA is TGTGCCAGCAGTTACTCGGTAAAGGGGCCCAAAAACATTCAGTACTTC. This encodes CASSYSVKGPKNIQYF.

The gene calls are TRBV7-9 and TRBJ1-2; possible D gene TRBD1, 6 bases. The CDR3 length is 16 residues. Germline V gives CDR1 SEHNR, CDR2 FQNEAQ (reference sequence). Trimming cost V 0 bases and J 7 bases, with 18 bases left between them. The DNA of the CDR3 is TGTGCCAGCAGCTTAGCTCAGGACAGCCCAAGTCTTGGCTACACCTTC. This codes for CASSLAQDSPSLGYTF. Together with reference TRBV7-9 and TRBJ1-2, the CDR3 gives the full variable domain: DTGVSQNPRHKITKRGQNVTFRCDPISEHNRLYWYRQTLGQGPEFLTYFQNEAQLEKSRLLSDRFSAERPKGSFSTLEIQRTEQGDSAMYLCASSLAQDSPSLGYTFGSGTRLTVV.

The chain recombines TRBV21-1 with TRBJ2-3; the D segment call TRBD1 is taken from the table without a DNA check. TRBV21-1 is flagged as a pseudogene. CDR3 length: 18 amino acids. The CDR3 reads CASSTTTGTGPLRDTQYF. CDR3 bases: TGTGCCAGCAGCACAACCACCGGGACAGGACCACTTCGGGATACGCAGTATTTT.

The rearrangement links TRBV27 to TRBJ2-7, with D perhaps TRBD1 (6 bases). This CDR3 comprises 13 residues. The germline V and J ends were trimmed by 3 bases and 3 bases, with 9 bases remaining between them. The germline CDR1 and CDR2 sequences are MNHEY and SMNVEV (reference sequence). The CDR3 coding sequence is TGTGCCAGCAGTTTGAGGGGGTACTACGAGCAGTACTTC. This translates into CASSLRGYYEQYF.

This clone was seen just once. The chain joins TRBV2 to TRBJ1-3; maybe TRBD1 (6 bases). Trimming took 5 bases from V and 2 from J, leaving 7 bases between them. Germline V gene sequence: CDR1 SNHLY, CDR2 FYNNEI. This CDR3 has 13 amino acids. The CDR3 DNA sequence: TGTGCCAGCAGTAACAGGGCTGGAAACACCATATATTTT. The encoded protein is CASSNRAGNTIYF.

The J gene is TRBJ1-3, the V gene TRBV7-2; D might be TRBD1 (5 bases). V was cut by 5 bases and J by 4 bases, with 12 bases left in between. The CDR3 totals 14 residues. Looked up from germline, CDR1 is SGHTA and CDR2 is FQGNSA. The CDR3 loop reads CASSPGGGGNTIYF. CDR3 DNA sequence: TGTGCCAGCAGCCCGGGGGGGGGAGGAAACACCATATATTTT. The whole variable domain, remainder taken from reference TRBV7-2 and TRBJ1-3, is GAGVSQSPSNKVTEKGKDVELRCDPISGHTALYWYRQSLGQGLEFLIYFQGNSAPDKSGLPSDRFSAERTGGSVSTLTIQRTQQEDSAVYLCASSPGGGGNTIYFGEGSWLTVV.

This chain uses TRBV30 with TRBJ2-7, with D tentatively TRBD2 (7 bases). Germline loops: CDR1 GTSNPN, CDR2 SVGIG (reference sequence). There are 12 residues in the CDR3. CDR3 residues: CAVRGAGYEQYF. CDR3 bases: TGTGCTGTTCGGGGGGCCGGCTACGAGCAGTACTTC.

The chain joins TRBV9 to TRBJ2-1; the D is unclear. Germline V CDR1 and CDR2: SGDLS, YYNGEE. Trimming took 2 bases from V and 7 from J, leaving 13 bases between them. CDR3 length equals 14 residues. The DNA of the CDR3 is TGTGCCAGCAGCGTTACCCTCTCCGGGAATGAGCAGTTCTTC. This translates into CASSVTLSGNEQFF.

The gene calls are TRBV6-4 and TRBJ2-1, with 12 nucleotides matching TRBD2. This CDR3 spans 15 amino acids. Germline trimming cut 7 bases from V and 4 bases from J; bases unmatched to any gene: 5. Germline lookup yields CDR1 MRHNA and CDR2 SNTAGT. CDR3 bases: TGTGCCAGCACCCCCACTAGCGGGAGGTACAATGAGCAGTTCTTC. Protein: CASTPTSGRYNEQFF.

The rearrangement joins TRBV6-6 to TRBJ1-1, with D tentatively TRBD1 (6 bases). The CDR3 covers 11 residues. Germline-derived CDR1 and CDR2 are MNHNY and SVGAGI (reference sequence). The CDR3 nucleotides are TGTGCGGCAGGGGTTTACACTGAAGCTTTCTTT. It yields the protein CAAGVYTEAFF.

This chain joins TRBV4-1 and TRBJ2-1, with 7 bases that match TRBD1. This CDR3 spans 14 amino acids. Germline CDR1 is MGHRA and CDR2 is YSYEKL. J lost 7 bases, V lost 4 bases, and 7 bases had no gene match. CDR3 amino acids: CASSRSQGVNEQFF. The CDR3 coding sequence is TGCGCCAGCAGCCGCTCCCAGGGGGTGAATGAGCAGTTCTTC.

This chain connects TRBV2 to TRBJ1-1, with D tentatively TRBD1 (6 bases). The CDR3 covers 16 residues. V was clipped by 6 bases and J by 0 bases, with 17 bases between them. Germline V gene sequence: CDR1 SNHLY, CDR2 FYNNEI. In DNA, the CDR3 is TGTGCCAGCAGCCGCCCTCGGGGACAATTGAACACTGAAGCTTTCTTT. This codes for CASSRPRGQLNTEAFF. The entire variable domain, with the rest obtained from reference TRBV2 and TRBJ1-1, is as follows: EPEVTQTPSHQVTQMGQEVILRCVPISNHLYFYWYRQILGQKVEFLVSFYNNEISEKSEIFDDQFSVERPDGSNFTLKIRSTKLEDSAMYFCASSRPRGQLNTEAFFGQGTRLTVV.

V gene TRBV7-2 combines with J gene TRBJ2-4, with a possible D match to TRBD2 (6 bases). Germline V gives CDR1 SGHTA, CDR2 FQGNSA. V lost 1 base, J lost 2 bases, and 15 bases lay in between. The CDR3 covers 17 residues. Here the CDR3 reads CASSLESAGTPKNIQYF. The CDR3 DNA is TGTGCCAGCAGCTTAGAGTCGGCGGGAACCCCCAAAAACATTCAGTACTTC.

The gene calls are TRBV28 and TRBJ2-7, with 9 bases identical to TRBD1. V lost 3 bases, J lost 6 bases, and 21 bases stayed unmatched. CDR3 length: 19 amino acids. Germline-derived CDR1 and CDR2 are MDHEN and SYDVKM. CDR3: CASSFPTLAGTGNLIEQYF. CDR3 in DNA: TGTGCCAGCAGTTTCCCTACTCTTGCCGGGACAGGGAACTTAATCGAGCAGTACTTC.

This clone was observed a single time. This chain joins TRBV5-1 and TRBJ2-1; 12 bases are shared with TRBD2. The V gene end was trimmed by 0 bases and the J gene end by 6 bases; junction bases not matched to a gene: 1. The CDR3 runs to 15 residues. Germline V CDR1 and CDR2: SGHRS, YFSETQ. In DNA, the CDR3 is TGCGCCAGCAGCTTGGAACTAGCGGGAGGCAATGAGCAGTTCTTC. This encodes CASSLELAGGNEQFF. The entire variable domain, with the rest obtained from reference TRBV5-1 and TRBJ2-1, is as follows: KAGVTQTPRYLIKTRGQQVTLSCSPISGHRSVSWYQQTPGQGLQFLFEYFSETQRNKGNFPGRFSGRQFSNSRSEMNVSTLELGDSALYLCASSLELAGGNEQFFGPGTRLTVL.

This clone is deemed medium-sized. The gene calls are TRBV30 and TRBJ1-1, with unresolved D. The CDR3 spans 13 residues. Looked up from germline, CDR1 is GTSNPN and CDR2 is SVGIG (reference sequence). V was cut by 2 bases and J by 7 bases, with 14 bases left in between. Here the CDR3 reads CAWSLTDWGEAFF. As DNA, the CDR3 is TGTGCCTGGAGTCTTACGGACTGGGGTGAAGCTTTCTTT.

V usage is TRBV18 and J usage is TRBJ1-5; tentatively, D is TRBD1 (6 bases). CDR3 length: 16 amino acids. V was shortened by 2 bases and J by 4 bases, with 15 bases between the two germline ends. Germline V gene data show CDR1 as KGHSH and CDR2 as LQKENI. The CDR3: CASSPKEGQGNQPQHF. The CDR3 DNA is TGTGCCAGCTCACCAAAGGAAGGGCAGGGGAATCAGCCCCAGCATTTT.

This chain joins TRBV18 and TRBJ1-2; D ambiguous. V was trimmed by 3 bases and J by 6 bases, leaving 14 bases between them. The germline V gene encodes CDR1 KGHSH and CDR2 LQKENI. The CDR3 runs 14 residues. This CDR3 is CASSPTVSSDGYTF. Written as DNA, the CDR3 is TGTGCCAGCTCACCCACCGTGTCCTCGGATGGCTACACCTTC.

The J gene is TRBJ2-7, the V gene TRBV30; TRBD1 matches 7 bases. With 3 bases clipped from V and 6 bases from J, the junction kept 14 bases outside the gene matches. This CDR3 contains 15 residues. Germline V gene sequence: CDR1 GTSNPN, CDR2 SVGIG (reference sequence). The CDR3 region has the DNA TGTGCCTGGAGACCCACCGGACAGGTAAAAGGCGAGCAGTACTTC. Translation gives CAWRPTGQVKGEQYF. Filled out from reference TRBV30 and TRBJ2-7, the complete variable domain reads SQTIHQWPATLVQPVGSPLSLECTVEGTSNPNLYWYRQAAGRGLQLLFYSVGIGQISSEVPQNLSASRPQDRQFILSSKKLLLSDSGFYLCAWRPTGQVKGEQYFGPGTRLTVT.